The 16 T cell receptor beta chains below were found in one sample sequenced in a study of OX40 agonist ivuxolimab in advanced cancers. Sequenced by immunoSEQ multiplex PCR; TCRdb stores in-frame clones only, minus some. The sample records over 55,000 clones, 91% being singletons. This material consisted of CD4+ or CD8+ T cells sorted from blood, taken in a trial of the OX40 agonist ivuxolimab. These receptors all come from an adult with an advanced solid tumor such as melanoma, head and neck, liver or kidney cancer.

V and J are TRBV28 and TRBJ2-2; TRBD2 matches 7 bases. The CDR3 extends over 16 amino acids. Germline CDR1 is MDHEN and CDR2 is SYDVKM. With 3 bases clipped from V and 4 bases from J, the junction kept 8 bases outside the gene matches. CDR3 nucleotide sequence: TGTGCCAGCAGTTTTGGCCTAGCGGTACGCACCGGGGAGCTGTTTTTT. Translated, it gives CASSFGLAVRTGELFF.

The rearrangement joins TRBV27 to TRBJ1-5, with D uncertain. Trimming took off 8 bases at V and 7 bases at J, with 9 bases between the two ends. The CDR3 covers 11 residues. Germline CDR1 MNHEY, CDR2 SMNVEV (reference sequence). The CDR3 loop is CASPEPQPQHF. Here the CDR3 DNA reads TGTGCCAGCCCGGAGCCCCAGCCCCAGCATTTT.

The rearrangement links TRBV28 to TRBJ2-7, with 9 bases lining up with TRBD2. Germline-derived CDR1 and CDR2 are MDHEN and SYDVKM. Trimming removed 6 bases from V and 2 bases from J; junction bases left unmatched: 5. The CDR3 totals 14 residues. CDR3 coding DNA: TGTGCCAGCAGCCGCGGGGGGGGGCCCTACGAGCAGTACTTC. Translation gives CASSRGGGPYEQYF.

V gene TRBV7-9 combines with J gene TRBJ2-2; D remains unclear. CDR1 is SEHNR and CDR2 is FQNEAQ in the germline V gene (reference sequence). There are 15 residues in the CDR3. The germline V and J ends were trimmed by 2 bases and 2 bases, with 9 bases remaining between them. The CDR3 DNA sequence: TGTGCCAGCAGCTTAAACCAACTAAACACCGGGGAGCTGTTTTTT. Encoded protein: CASSLNQLNTGELFF.

This chain connects TRBV14 to TRBJ2-5; D is ambiguous. The CDR3 sequence is 16 residues long. Germline V gene lookup returns CDR1 SGHDN and CDR2 FVKESK. Trimming left V 2 bases short and J 4 bases short, with 17 bases between. CDR3 bases: TGTGCCAGCAGCCAACCCCCCCCACAGTATCGAGAGACCCAGTACTTC. It yields the protein CASSQPPPQYRETQYF.

Of note for this clone: Germline is not matched at one junction end, which may reflect a read error. The V gene is TRBV7-7, the J gene TRBJ2-2; D is possibly TRBD1 (6 bases). The CDR3 has 13 amino acids. Germline V gene lookup returns CDR1 SSHAT and CDR2 FNYEAQ (reference sequence). The CDR3 sequence: CASSRDRTGELFF. In DNA, the CDR3 is TGTGCTAGCAGCCGTGACAGGACCGGGGAGCTGTTTTTT.

V and J are TRBV4-1 and TRBJ2-3; weak D call: TRBD2 (6 bases). The CDR3 extends over 15 amino acids. Germline CDR1 reads MGHRA; CDR2 reads YSYEKL. V dropped 4 bases and J dropped 4 bases, with 15 bases sitting between them. CDR3 sequence reads: CASSLIAGSPDTQYF. The CDR3 nucleotides read TGCGCCAGCAGCCTGATCGCGGGGAGCCCAGATACGCAGTATTTT.

This chain links TRBV20-1 with TRBJ2-5; D gene ambiguous. This CDR3 has 11 residues. The V and J ends lost 3 bases and 1 base respectively, with 3 bases between them. The germline gives CDR1 DFQATT, CDR2 SNEGSKA (reference sequence). CDR3 sequence: CSASGQETQYF. The DNA of the CDR3 is TGCAGTGCTAGCGGCCAAGAGACCCAGTACTTC.

The chain links TRBV5-1 to TRBJ2-5; D possibly corresponds to TRBD2 (6 bases). The CDR3 has 16 amino acids. The V gene lost 0 bases and the J gene lost 1 base, with 13 bases spanning the gap. From germline, CDR1 is SGHRS and CDR2 YFSETQ. The CDR3 sequence: CASSLAVLGGQETQYF. CDR3 sequence (DNA): TGCGCCAGCAGCTTGGCCGTCTTGGGAGGCCAAGAGACCCAGTACTTC.

The chain combines TRBV27 with TRBJ2-7; 7 bases align to TRBD1. CDR1 MNHEY and CDR2 SMNVEV come from the germline V gene (reference sequence). The CDR3 spans 13 residues. After removal of 8 bases from V and 7 bases from J, the junction contained 11 bases not matched to a gene. The CDR3 spells CASRQGPQGEQYF. The DNA for the CDR3 is TGTGCCAGCCGACAGGGCCCCCAGGGGGAGCAGTACTTC.

The rearrangement joins TRBV6-5 to TRBJ2-7, with 9 bases that match TRBD1. After removal of 6 bases from V and 5 bases from J, the junction contained 11 bases not matched to a gene. Germline CDR1 and CDR2: MNHEY and SVGAGI. The CDR3 runs 15 residues. The CDR3 here is CASSGQGPRRDEQYF. In nucleotides, the CDR3 is TGTGCCAGCAGCGGACAGGGGCCACGGCGGGACGAGCAGTACTTC.

The chain is built from TRBV18 and TRBJ2-2; D not certain. V was cut by 3 bases and J by 1 base, with 6 bases left in between. Germline loops: CDR1 KGHSH, CDR2 LQKENI. The CDR3 has 14 amino acids. CDR3 nucleotides: TGTGCCAGCTCACCGTCTCTGAACACCGGGGAGCTGTTTTTT. Encoded protein: CASSPSLNTGELFF.

This chain uses TRBV29-1 with TRBJ2-7, with 8 bases aligning to TRBD2. The CDR3 consists of 13 residues. V was clipped by 2 bases and J by 5 bases; unmatched bases: 5. Germline CDR1 reads SQVTM; CDR2 reads ANQGSEA. DNA of the CDR3: TGCAGCGTTGAACGGCGGGGGGTCCACGAGCAGTACTTC. It yields the protein CSVERRGVHEQYF.

The J gene is TRBJ2-5, the V gene TRBV7-8, with TRBD2 as a possible D gene (6 bases). V shed 3 bases and J shed 2 bases, with 13 bases lying between them. Germline CDR1 is SGHVS and CDR2 is FQNEAQ. This CDR3 region has 15 residues. CDR3 amino acids: CASSLSGGTQETQYF. CDR3 nucleotides: TGTGCCAGCAGCTTGAGCGGAGGGACTCAAGAGACCCAGTACTTC.

CDR3: CASSQLGSENIQYF. As DNA, the CDR3 is TGTGCCAGCAGCCAATTGGGGAGTGAAAACATTCAGTACTTC. The chain carries TRBV16 and TRBJ2-4; a weak D match, TRBD2 (5 bases). The length of the CDR3 is 14 residues. V was shortened by 1 base and J by 5 bases, with 9 bases between the two germline ends. The germline gives CDR1 KGHSY, CDR2 FQNENV. Full variable domain (outside the CDR3, taken from reference TRBV16 and TRBJ2-4): GEEVAQTPKHLVRGEGQKAKLYCAPIKGHSYVFWYQQVLKNEFKFLISFQNENVFDETGMPKERFSAKCLPNSPCSLEIQATKLEDSAVYFCASSQLGSENIQYFGAGTRLSVL.

V and J are TRBV6-5 and TRBJ2-5, with D tentatively TRBD1 (6 bases). Germline values: CDR1 MNHEY, CDR2 SVGAGI. The CDR3 runs to 14 residues. Trimming removed 9 bases at V and 5 bases at J, with 19 bases between. The CDR3 reads CASRVPDRRETQYF. The CDR3 nucleotides read TGTGCCAGTCGAGTTCCGGACAGACGGGAGACCCAGTACTTC.